A single sample gave rise to the 24 T cell receptor delta chains below, sequenced in a study of gamma-delta chains in newborns, infants, children. TCRdb redid the clone calls on the reads with CATT. The data hold about 4,000 delta-chain clones, with about 40% observed a single time. The sequencing here drew on blood, taken at week 6. The receptors here all came from a child who was a newborn, infant or young child, either healthy, febrile or measles-vaccinated (not recorded which).

In its sample, this clone is medium-sized. The same CDR3 can be traced to other DNA sequences in this sample. This chain joins TRAV29/DV5 and TRDJ1; 13 nucleotides line up with TRDD3. The germline gives CDR1 NSMFDY, CDR2 ISSIKDK. V lost 3 bases and J lost 0; bases outside the gene matches: 26. CDR3 size: 23 residues. The CDR3 region is CAAILKVRYWGIRRVIDTDKLIF. CDR3 DNA: TGTGCAGCAATCCTAAAAGTAAGGTACTGGGGGATACGGAGGGTGATTGACACCGATAAACTCATCTTT.

The chain has TRDV3 and TRDJ1, with TRDD3 matching 11 bases. The CDR3 is made up of 19 amino acids. Germline values: CDR1 TVYSNPD, CDR2 GDNSRS (reference sequence). Trimming cost V 2 bases and J 0 bases; bases outside gene matches: 17. The CDR3 spells CAFGWLGLGDTGYTDKLIF. The CDR3 coding sequence is TGTGCCTTTGGGTGGCTAGGTCTGGGGGATACCGGGTACACCGATAAACTCATCTTT. Looking up the rest from reference TRDV3 and TRDJ1 gives the full variable domain: CDKVTQSSPDQTVASGSEVVLLCTYDTVYSNPDLFWYRIRPDYSFQFVFYGDNSRSEGADFTQGRFSVKHILTQKAFHLVISPVRTEDSATYYCAFGWLGLGDTGYTDKLIFGKGTRVTVEP.

A word on this clone: This could be a read error, since a much larger clone is one nucleotide away. CDR3 region: CACGTVDTWDTRQMFF. CDR3 DNA: TGTGCCTGTGGCACCGTGGATACCTGGGACACCCGACAGATGTTTTTC. The chain employs TRDV2 and TRDJ3, with a tentative D call TRDD3 (5 bases). Germline V gene data show CDR1 as GEAIGNYY and CDR2 as EKD. The CDR3 covers 16 residues.

Turning to this clone: A much larger clone lies a single base off, so this may be a read error. This chain links TRDV3 with TRDJ1, with no clear D. The CDR3 covers 12 residues. Looked up from germline, CDR1 is TVYSNPD and CDR2 is GDNSRS (reference sequence). The CDR3 bases are TGTGCCTATATTAAGGGCACCGATAAACCCATCTTT. Translated: CAYIKGTDKPIF.

This clone was seen only once. The chain couples TRDV2 to TRDJ3; 11 bases fit TRDD3. Per germline, CDR1 GEAIGNYY and CDR2 EKD. V lost 1 base to trimming and J lost 2 bases; unmatched junction nucleotides: 0. The CDR3 covers 17 residues. The CDR3 sequence: CACDTLGDTWDTRQMFF. CDR3 DNA: TGTGCCTGTGACACACTGGGGGATACCTGGGACACCCGACAGATGTTTTTC.

This clone has a handful of counts. The chain links TRDV3 to TRDJ1; 7 positions agree with TRDD3. Germline V lookup: CDR1 TVYSNPD, CDR2 GDNSRS (reference sequence). This CDR3 is 13 amino acids long. Trimming cost V 3 bases and J 1 base; bases outside gene matches: 5. In nucleotides, the CDR3 is TGTGCCTTCGGATACGCAGCCACCGATAAACTCATCTTT. It specifies CAFGYAATDKLIF.

This clone was detected only a few times. The chain links TRDV2 to TRDJ3; 8 bases line up with TRDD3. The CDR3 runs 20 residues. Trimming removed 0 bases from V and 0 bases from J; junction bases left unmatched: 9. Germline V gene lookup returns CDR1 GEAIGNYY and CDR2 EKD. CDR3 protein: CACDTLGDLSSSWDTRQMFF. As DNA, the CDR3 is TGTGCCTGTGACACCCTGGGGGACCTATCGAGCTCCTGGGACACCCGACAGATGTTTTTC.

In its sample, this clone was seen a few times. The chain couples TRDV2 to TRDJ1; TRDD3 matches 7 bases. The CDR3 is made up of 16 amino acids. V lost 4 bases and J lost 8; bases outside the gene matches: 18. In germline, CDR1 is GEAIGNYY, CDR2 EKD. The CDR3: CACEKLGMAEPLKLIF. CDR3 DNA: TGTGCCTGTGAAAAACTGGGGATGGCCGAGCCTTTAAAACTCATCTTT.

This clone turned up a few times. The rearrangement uses TRAV29/DV5 and TRDJ1; D is ambiguous. The germline V gene encodes CDR1 NSMFDY and CDR2 ISSIKDK. The CDR3 consists of 19 residues. The germline V and J ends were trimmed by 0 bases and 0 bases, with 24 bases remaining between them. The chain's CDR3 is CAASALHTSPLTYTDKLIF. CDR3 sequence (DNA): TGTGCAGCAAGCGCGCTCCACACGTCCCCCCTGACGTACACCGATAAACTCATCTTT. The full variable domain, rest sourced from reference TRAV29/DV5 and TRDJ1, is DQQVKQNSPSLSVQEGRISILNCDYTNSMFDYFLWYKKYPAEGPTFLISISSIKDKNEDGRFTVFLNKSAKHLSLHIVPSQPGDSAVYFCAASALHTSPLTYTDKLIFGKGTRVTVEP.

This clone has a single count. The rearrangement links TRDV3 to TRDJ1; D gene uncertain. Germline lookup yields CDR1 TVYSNPD and CDR2 GDNSRS (reference sequence). The CDR3 loop spans 18 amino acids. The V and J ends lost 3 bases and 0 bases respectively, with 26 bases between them. CDR3 sequence: CAFEIPGWPDKDTDKLIF. The CDR3, as DNA: TGTGCCTTCGAGATTCCCGGGTGGCCCGATAAGGACACCGATAAACTCATCTTT.

This clone is deemed medium-sized. The V and J genes are TRDV2 and TRDJ1; D is undetermined. The germline V gene encodes CDR1 GEAIGNYY and CDR2 EKD. Trimming removed 0 bases from V and 0 bases from J, with 10 bases in between. The CDR3 runs 15 residues. Written as DNA, the CDR3 is TGTGCCTGTGACACCGTGGAGCGATACACCGATAAACTCATCTTT. Translated: CACDTVERYTDKLIF.

The sample holds a few counts of this clone. The genes are TRDV1 and TRDJ1, with TRDD3 matching over 7 bases. The CDR3 consists of 23 residues. Per germline, CDR1 TSWWSYY and CDR2 QGS. The J segment lost 0 bases and the V segment lost 0 bases, leaving 25 bases of the junction unmatched. The CDR3 sequence: CALGELVNSIFQVYWGYTDKLIF. CDR3 bases: TGTGCTCTTGGGGAACTAGTGAATTCTATTTTCCAGGTCTACTGGGGATACACCGATAAACTCATCTTT.

Comment on this clone: A read error is likely here: a far larger clone is one base away. The sample contains more than one DNA sequence encoding this CDR3. The V and J genes are TRDV2 and TRDJ1; 12 bases agree with TRDD3. The V gene's germline CDR1 is GEAIGNYY and CDR2 EKD. This CDR3 comprises 14 residues. The CDR3 bases are TGTGCCTGTGACATACTGGGGGATACCGATAAACCCATCTTT. Translated: CACDILGDTDKPIF.

The chain links TRDV1 to TRDJ1; D is possibly TRDD2 (5 bases). V was clipped by 5 bases and J by 0 bases, with 16 bases between them. The CDR3 has 16 amino acids. Looked up from germline, CDR1 is TSWWSYY and CDR2 is QGS. CDR3 DNA sequence: TGTGCTCTTGGGCCCCCTTCTACGTTGTACACCGATAAACTCATCTTT. This codes for CALGPPSTLYTDKLIF.

This sequence joins TRDV2 and TRDJ1; 11 bases agree with TRDD3. V gave up 0 bases and J gave up 0 bases; unmatched junction bases: 14. The CDR3 contains 20 residues. Germline CDR1 GEAIGNYY, CDR2 EKD. The CDR3 loop is CACDTVWGIQTYTHTDKLIF. CDR3 DNA: TGTGCCTGTGACACCGTCTGGGGGATACAGACCTACACCCACACCGATAAACTCATCTTT.

The J gene is TRDJ3, the V gene TRDV2, with 11 bases lining up with TRDD3. Per germline, CDR1 GEAIGNYY and CDR2 EKD. Trimming took 0 bases from V and 0 from J; bases not matched to a gene: 6. There are 20 residues in the CDR3. CDR3: CACDTVLGDISSWDTRQMFF. The CDR3 nucleotides are TGTGCCTGTGACACCGTACTGGGGGATATAAGCTCCTGGGACACCCGACAGATGTTTTTC.

Only a few counts were recorded for this clone. V is TRDV1 and J is TRDJ1; the match to TRDD2 covers 7 bases. The germline V gene has CDR1 TSWWSYY and CDR2 QGS. This CDR3 is built from 15 residues. V lost 3 bases and J lost 4; bases outside the gene matches: 8. This chain's CDR3 is CALGEVSSYFDKLIF. Written as DNA, the CDR3 is TGTGCTCTTGGGGAGGTCAGTTCCTACTTCGATAAACTCATCTTT.

This clone was counted a few times. The rearrangement links TRDV2 to TRDJ3; 13 positions agree with TRDD3. Germline V CDR1 and CDR2: GEAIGNYY, EKD. The V and J ends lost 3 bases and 1 base, in that order; junction bases with no gene match: 14. This CDR3 region has 22 residues. CDR3 sequence reads: CACDRVLGDTLGGSWDTRQMFF. The DNA for the CDR3 is TGTGCCTGTGACCGTGTACTGGGGGATACGCTTGGGGGGTCCTGGGACACCCGACAGATGTTTTTC.

This clone was seen once. The chain has TRDV1 and TRDJ1; 11 positions match TRDD3. V lost 0 bases and J lost 2; bases outside the gene matches: 20. There are 22 residues in the CDR3. Germline values: CDR1 TSWWSYY, CDR2 QGS. CDR3 region: CALGELSTVLGDKHPPTDKLIF. Here the CDR3 DNA reads TGTGCTCTTGGGGAACTGTCTACAGTACTGGGGGATAAACACCCACCGACCGATAAACTCATCTTT.

A note on this clone: Since a much larger clone is just one base distant, this may be a read error. The chain uses TRDV2 and TRDJ2, with D possibly TRDD3 on 5 matching bases. CDR3 length: 14 residues. From germline, CDR1 is GEAIGNYY and CDR2 EKD. Written as DNA, the CDR3 is TGTGCCTGTGAGAAGGGGGCTTTGACAGCACGACTCTTCTTT. This codes for CACEKGALTARLFF.

This clone was counted only a few times. The chain is built from TRDV2 and TRDJ2; 7 positions agree with TRDD3. This CDR3 is built from 15 residues. The germline gives CDR1 GEAIGNYY, CDR2 EKD. V lost 1 base, J lost 0 bases, and 1 base stayed unmatched. The CDR3 DNA reads as TGTGCCTGTGACACTGGGGGAGCTTTGACAGCACAACTCTTCTTT. This translates into CACDTGGALTAQLFF.

About this clone: Given a much more abundant clone one base away, this may be a read error. The V call is TRDV3, the J call TRDJ1; possible D gene TRDD3, 5 bases. Germline V lookup: CDR1 TVYSNPD, CDR2 GDNSRS (reference sequence). The length of the CDR3 is 14 residues. V lost 1 base and J 8 bases, leaving 20 bases between the germline ends. CDR3 sequence: CAFKVPKGARKLIF. CDR3 DNA: TGTGCCTTTAAGGTGCCGAAGGGGGCCAGGAAACTCATCTTT.

Of note for this clone: This may come from a read error, since a much larger clone is one base off. Within the sample, other DNA sequences also encode this same CDR3. The rearrangement uses TRAV29/DV5 and TRDJ2; 9 bases line up with TRDD3. The germline V gene has CDR1 NSMFDY and CDR2 ISSIKDK. The CDR3 totals 16 residues. DNA of the CDR3: TGTGCAGCAACGCGGTACTGGGGGACTTTGACAGCACAACTCTTCTTC. It specifies CAATRYWGTLTAQLFF.

Note on this clone: This likely reflects a read error, since a far larger clone is one base away. CDR3 sequence: CAFSVLLVIADKLIF. The CDR3, as DNA: TGTGCCTTTAGCGTACTGTTAGTTATCGCCGATAAACTCATCTTT. This chain joins TRDV3 and TRDJ1; D not resolved. Per germline, CDR1 TVYSNPD and CDR2 GDNSRS (reference sequence). Trimming removed 0 bases from V and 3 bases from J, with 17 bases in between. This CDR3 spans 15 amino acids.